This T cell receptor beta chain came from a study of breast tumors, draining lymph nodes, adjacent tissues. Study-level results: Compared with lymph nodes, tumors were less diverse; compared with nontumor tissue, more. Luminal-like breast cancer showed significantly greater tumor-nontumor repertoire similarity than basal-like breast cancer did. Data fit most tumor T cells coming from lymph node, expanding in tumor.

This CDR3 is 15 amino acids long. Germline CDR1 is SGHTA and CDR2 is FQGTGA. Trimming removed 1 base from V and 8 bases from J, with 15 bases in between. Axillary draining lymph nodes of breast cancer patients supplied the node samples. This clonotype has a count of ten or more. Its antigen is currently unknown. TCRdb processed the multiplex PCR reads anew with MiXCR; each CDR3 protein has one entry. The sample contains fewer than 150,000 distinct CDR3 sequences, about 20% of which appear only once. Sequenced material: axillary lymph node tissue. This clonotype originated in a female donor with breast cancer. Some clones in this sample may be carry-over from other donors' samples. The V gene is TRBV7-3, the J gene TRBJ2-1, with D possibly TRBD2 on 7 matching bases. The CDR3 reads CASSLKGGGWDEQFF. DNA for the CDR3: TGTGCCAGCAGCTTAAAGGGGGGGGGGTGGGATGAGCAGTTCTTC.